Following are 27 T cell receptor beta chains from one sample sequenced in a study of blood T cell repertoires in COVID-19. Clones were read by immunoSEQ multiplex PCR, and TCRdb kept only the in-frame ones, dropping some. The sample lists roughly 81,000 clones, approximately 91% occurring once. Material: peripheral blood. Source of these receptors: a man in his 70s with active or convalescent COVID-19.

The V and J genes are TRBV5-4 and TRBJ1-6, with 7 positions matching TRBD1. After removal of 0 bases from V and 10 bases from J, the junction contained 7 bases not matched to a gene. The CDR3 is 15 amino acids. Germline V gene sequence: CDR1 SGHNT, CDR2 YYREEE (reference sequence). The CDR3 region is CASSLEARGASPLHF. The CDR3 bases are TGTGCCAGCAGCTTGGAGGCCAGGGGGGCCTCACCCCTCCACTTT.

The rearrangement joins TRBV6-2 or TRBV6-3 to TRBJ2-1; D unresolved. The CDR3 contains 11 residues. Germline-derived CDR1 and CDR2 are MNHEY and SVGEGT. The V end lost 5 bases, the J end lost 4 bases, and 3 bases lay between the germline ends. The CDR3 sequence is CASSQYNEQFF. DNA of the CDR3: TGTGCCAGCAGTCAGTACAATGAGCAGTTCTTC.

The gene calls are TRBV5-6 and TRBJ1-2; no reliable D call. Germline V CDR1 and CDR2: SGHDT, YYEEEE. The CDR3 consists of 13 residues. Trimming took off 3 bases at V and 4 bases at J, with 10 bases between the two ends. The CDR3 DNA is TGTGCCAGCAGCTCCCCCCCCTTCTATGGCTACACCTTC. Its translation: CASSSPPFYGYTF.

This clone was counted between two and nine times. The chain links TRBV28 to TRBJ1-5, with D perhaps TRBD1 (6 bases). Germline CDR1 MDHEN, CDR2 SYDVKM. This CDR3 has 15 residues. V dropped 5 bases and J dropped 3 bases, with 14 bases sitting between them. The CDR3 DNA sequence: TGTGCCAGCAGTACCATCACAGGGAACAATCAGCCCCAGCATTTT. It encodes CASSTITGNNQPQHF. Full variable domain (remainder filled in from reference TRBV28 and TRBJ1-5): DVKVTQSSRYLVKRTGEKVFLECVQDMDHENMFWYRQDPGLGLRLIYFSYDVKMKEKGDIPEGYSVSREKKERFSLILESASTNQTSMYLCASSTITGNNQPQHFGDGTRLSIL.

Here the CDR3 reads CASSRTPTNEKLFF. The DNA of the CDR3 is TGTGCCAGCAGTAGGACACCGACTAATGAAAAACTGTTTTTT. The chain links TRBV6-5 to TRBJ1-4; a weak D match, TRBD1 (5 bases). The V and J ends lost 5 bases and 2 bases respectively, with 9 bases between them. This CDR3 spans 14 amino acids. CDR1 is MNHEY, CDR2 SVGAGI, per germline.

The rearrangement uses TRBV7-2 and TRBJ1-2; no clear D. Trimming pared 2 bases from V and 1 base from J, leaving 17 bases between. Per germline, CDR1 SGHTA and CDR2 FQGNSA. CDR3 length: 17 amino acids. In nucleotides, the CDR3 is TGTGCCAGCAGCTTATTCTTTAATCCGGGAGTTAACTATGGCTACACCTTC. It yields the protein CASSLFFNPGVNYGYTF. The full variable domain, with the rest looked up from reference TRBV7-2 and TRBJ1-2, is GAGVSQSPSNKVTEKGKDVELRCDPISGHTALYWYRQSLGQGLEFLIYFQGNSAPDKSGLPSDRFSAERTGGSVSTLTIQRTQQEDSAVYLCASSLFFNPGVNYGYTFGSGTRLTVV.

The chain links TRBV5-1 to TRBJ1-4; D perhaps matches TRBD1 (5 bases). The V gene lost 2 bases and the J gene lost 5 bases, with 13 bases spanning the gap. CDR1 SGHRS and CDR2 YFSETQ come from the germline V gene. CDR3 size: 15 residues. The DNA of the CDR3 is TGCGCCAGCAGCTTTATCCCAGGGTTCAATGAAAAACTGTTTTTT. Amino acids: CASSFIPGFNEKLFF.

There are a few counts of this clone. The chain is built from TRBV10-3 and TRBJ1-2; TRBD1 agrees at 10 bases. Trimming cost V 3 bases and J 7 bases; bases outside gene matches: 14. Germline CDR1 is ENHRY and CDR2 is SYGVKD. The CDR3 consists of 17 residues. The chain's CDR3 is CAISDTPGQGWVIGYTF. CDR3 sequence (DNA): TGTGCCATCAGTGATACGCCGGGACAGGGGTGGGTGATTGGCTACACCTTC.

V usage is TRBV29-1 and J usage is TRBJ1-2; TRBD1 is a possible D gene (6 bases). Germline loops: CDR1 SQVTM, CDR2 ANQGSEA. There are 13 residues in the CDR3. The V end was cut by 6 bases, the J end by 5 bases, with 16 bases between. In nucleotides, the CDR3 is TGCAGCGTCCCGGGACAAAAATTATATGGCTACACCTTC. Translation gives CSVPGQKLYGYTF.

The table lists this clone with a few counts. The chain is built from TRBV4-2 and TRBJ2-7; 8 nucleotides match TRBD1. CDR3 length equals 17 residues. Germline values: CDR1 LGHNA, CDR2 YNFKEQ. Trimming at V came to 1 base and at J to 4 bases, leaving 12 bases not matched to a gene. CDR3 nucleotides: TGTGCCAGCAGCCAAGGGACAGGGTTAAACAGAGTTTACGAGCAGTACTTC. Encoded protein: CASSQGTGLNRVYEQYF.

This clone appeared once. The rearrangement uses TRBV5-5 and TRBJ2-1; D may be TRBD2 (6 bases). The germline CDR1 and CDR2 sequences are SGHKS and YYEKEE (reference sequence). V dropped 0 bases and J dropped 0 bases, with 13 bases sitting between them. CDR3 length: 17 residues. In nucleotides, the CDR3 is TGTGCCAGCAGCTTGGCCTTCGGGGGTTACTCCTACAATGAGCAGTTCTTC. Translating gives CASSLAFGGYSYNEQFF.

This chain joins TRBV7-9 and TRBJ2-2; no reliable D call. This CDR3 spans 15 amino acids. V shed 5 bases and J shed 4 bases, with 14 bases lying between them. CDR1 and CDR2 from the germline V gene are SEHNR and FQNEAQ (reference sequence). CDR3 sequence reads: CASSPTVTSTGELFF. For the CDR3, the DNA is TGTGCCAGCAGCCCAACAGTGACATCCACCGGGGAGCTGTTTTTT.

This chain uses TRBV4-3 with TRBJ1-5; D gene ambiguous. V was shortened by 0 bases and J by 7 bases, with 7 bases between the two germline ends. The germline V gene has CDR1 LGHNA and CDR2 YSLEER. This CDR3 has 13 residues. The CDR3, as DNA: TGCGCCAGCAGCCAAGATATGGGCCAGCCCCAGCATTTT. Translation gives CASSQDMGQPQHF.

The chain employs TRBV15 and TRBJ1-5; tentatively, D is TRBD1 (6 bases). In germline, CDR1 is LNHNV, CDR2 YYDKDF (reference sequence). The length of the CDR3 is 15 residues. Trimming removed 0 bases at V and 7 bases at J, with 13 bases between. The CDR3 bases are TGTGCCACCAGCAGAGATCGGGGGGCTGGACAGCCCCAGCATTTT. It yields the protein CATSRDRGAGQPQHF.

The J gene is TRBJ1-6, the V gene TRBV5-1; D remains ambiguous. Germline-derived CDR1 and CDR2 are SGHRS and YFSETQ. This CDR3 comprises 15 residues. V was trimmed by 1 base and J by 8 bases, leaving 13 bases between them. The CDR3 loop reads CASSLNREEYSPLHF. Written as DNA, the CDR3 is TGCGCCAGCAGCTTGAACCGGGAAGAGTATTCACCCCTCCACTTT.

V is TRBV27 and J is TRBJ1-1; TRBD1 is a possible D gene (5 bases). The V gene's germline CDR1 is MNHEY and CDR2 SMNVEV (reference sequence). The CDR3 totals 13 residues. V shed 2 bases and J shed 3 bases, with 7 bases lying between them. The CDR3 DNA sequence: TGTGCCAGCAGTTTACGCAGGGACACTGAAGCTTTCTTT. Protein sequence: CASSLRRDTEAFF.

This clone was counted once. The rearrangement joins TRBV6-5 to TRBJ1-4; 7 nucleotides line up with TRBD1. The CDR3 runs to 14 residues. From germline, CDR1 is MNHEY and CDR2 SVGAGI. V lost 9 bases to trimming and J lost 2 bases; unmatched junction nucleotides: 6. Written as DNA, the CDR3 is TGTGCCAGTCGCCGACAGGGCACTAATGAAAAACTGTTTTTT. Its translation is CASRRQGTNEKLFF.

V and J are TRBV4-1 and TRBJ2-5; the D gene is possibly TRBD2 (5 bases). This CDR3 region has 14 residues. Germline loops: CDR1 MGHRA, CDR2 YSYEKL. Between the trimmed V and J ends, which lost 4 bases and 5 bases, there was a span of 14 bases. As DNA, the CDR3 is TGCGCCAGCAGCCCCAGGACTGGGATGGAGACCCAGTACTTC. Amino acids: CASSPRTGMETQYF.

The chain carries TRBV7-6 and TRBJ1-6; weak D call: TRBD1 (6 bases). This CDR3 is built from 15 residues. Germline V gives CDR1 SGHVS, CDR2 FNYEAQ. Trimming took off 7 bases at V and 8 bases at J, with 18 bases between the two ends. The CDR3 loop is CASIRDTNKDSPLHF. CDR3 DNA sequence: TGTGCCAGCATCCGGGACACAAATAAAGATTCACCCCTCCACTTT.

The V and J genes are TRBV4-3 and TRBJ2-3; 8 nucleotides agree with TRBD2. V shed 2 bases and J 6 bases; nucleotides not matched to a gene: 7. Germline CDR1 and CDR2: LGHNA and YSLEER. The CDR3 extends over 15 amino acids. The CDR3 DNA sequence: TGCGCCAGCAGCCAACAAGCGGGGGTAATCGATACGCAGTATTTT. Residues: CASSQQAGVIDTQYF.

V usage is TRBV18 and J usage is TRBJ1-2; 7 nucleotides match TRBD1. Trimming removed 3 bases from V and 4 bases from J; junction bases left unmatched: 2. The CDR3 contains 13 residues. In germline, CDR1 is KGHSH, CDR2 LQKENI. For the CDR3, the DNA is TGTGCCAGCTCACCGGGACAGCTCTATGGCTACACCTTC. Its protein is CASSPGQLYGYTF.

The gene calls are TRBV7-2 and TRBJ1-2, with 7 bases lining up with TRBD1. Trimming took 4 bases from V and 4 from J; bases not matched to a gene: 3. The germline CDR1 and CDR2 sequences are SGHTA and FQGNSA. The length of the CDR3 is 13 residues. CDR3 in amino acids: CASSSTGAYGYTF. The CDR3, as DNA: TGTGCCAGCAGCTCCACAGGGGCCTATGGCTACACCTTC.

The genes are TRBV11-1 and TRBJ2-7; maybe TRBD1 (6 bases). The CDR3 is 13 amino acids. Germline assignment: CDR1 SGHAT and CDR2 FQDESV (reference sequence). V lost 6 bases and J 3 bases, leaving 12 bases between the germline ends. Written as DNA, the CDR3 is TGTGCCAGCAGTTGGGGGCAGAACTACGAGCAGTACTTC. Translated: CASSWGQNYEQYF.

This chain uses TRBV3-1 (or the pseudogene TRBV3-2) with TRBJ1-1, with 11 positions matching TRBD1. This CDR3 is 16 amino acids long. CDR1 is LGHDT and CDR2 is YNNKEL in the germline V gene (reference sequence). Trimming cost V 4 bases and J 1 base; bases outside gene matches: 5. This CDR3 is CASSRWTGGQNTEAFF. Here the CDR3 DNA reads TGTGCCAGCAGCCGATGGACAGGGGGCCAGAACACTGAAGCTTTCTTT.

The chain combines TRBV14 with TRBJ2-7; D gene uncertain. CDR1 is SGHDN, CDR2 FVKESK, per germline. V was clipped by 3 bases and J by 0 bases, with 3 bases between them. This CDR3 is built from 12 residues. For the CDR3, the DNA is TGTGCCAGCAGCCAGAGCTCCTACGAGCAGTACTTC. Protein: CASSQSSYEQYF. Supplemented by reference TRBV14 and TRBJ2-7, the full variable domain reads EAGVTQFPSHSVIEKGQTVTLRCDPISGHDNLYWYRRVMGKEIKFLLHFVKESKQDESGMPNNRFLAERTGGTYSTLKVQPAELEDSGVYFCASSQSSYEQYFGPGTRLTVT.

The chain combines TRBV11-2 with TRBJ1-1, with no clear D. V lost 0 bases to trimming and J lost 0 bases, with 14 bases between them. The CDR3 is made up of 17 amino acids. Germline V lookup: CDR1 SGHAT, CDR2 FQNNGV. The CDR3 sequence: CASSLESARIMNTEAFF. CDR3 DNA sequence: TGTGCCAGCAGCTTAGAGAGTGCCAGGATCATGAACACTGAAGCTTTCTTT.

The chain has TRBV5-5 and TRBJ1-5, with D tentatively TRBD1 (6 bases). Trimming stripped 0 bases from V and 6 bases from J, with 13 bases between. Germline V gene data show CDR1 as SGHKS and CDR2 as YYEKEE (reference sequence). The CDR3 has 15 residues. This chain's CDR3 is CASSLEGGDGQPQHF. CDR3 bases: TGTGCCAGCAGCTTGGAGGGGGGGGACGGTCAGCCCCAGCATTTT.